This T cell receptor beta chain was captured in a study of T-cell reconstitution after alpha-beta-depleted transplantation in children (dated by TCRdb to 2016 to 2017). With regard to the full study: Using TCR repertoire profiling, the study followed T-cell immune reconstitution in a quantitative way in children after TCRalphabeta/CD19-depleted allogeneic hematopoietic cell transplantation. Paper-wide results and their limitations: Over the following months the frequencies of hyperexpanded clones went down, and after one year T-cell counts and TCRbeta diversity were mostly credited to newly produced T cells. The high TCRbeta diversity at day 60 in some patients was ascribed to recipient T cells and intrathymic progenitors that had survived conditioning. About two months after transplant, the apparently early recovery of alphabetaT-cell counts reportedly depended on just several hundred clones that had expanded rapidly and came from non-depleted graft cells.

What the treatment or condition label conveys for this sample: allogeneic hematopoietic cell transplantation with graft depleted of TCRalphabeta T cells and CD19 B cells. TCRalphabeta/CD19-depleted allogeneic hematopoietic cell grafts were given to the transplant recipients, all of whom were children. The library was obtained by PCR. TCRdb shows the sequencer as Illumina HiSeq 2500. TCR libraries were prepared with molecular barcoding, using unique molecular identifiers to normalize TCRbeta repertoire quantification. Starting from the raw public reads, TCRdb applied fastp trimming at Q25, assembled clones with MiXCR and retained in-frame beta chains. Every CDR3 protein is listed once, alongside the most common genes and DNA of its rows. The sample yields some 220,000 distinct CDR3 sequences; 11% were counted once. Clones ranked in the top ten supply about 28% of the sample. This clonotype has at least ten counts. Its antigen is currently not known. No much larger clonotype is one base removed from it; base qualities were not supplied.

Reading from cysteine to phenylalanine, the CDR3 counts 17 amino acids. This entry keeps only the CDR3 DNA: 51 bases, framed from base 1. CDR1 and CDR2, looked up from the germline V gene (reference sequence), are MNHEY and SMNVEV. V was cut back by 5 bases and J by 1 base, leaving a gap of 18 bases between them. The chain employs TRBV27 and TRBJ2-4; TRBD1 is possibly the D segment (6 matching bases). The TCR comes from a child under two years old with acute myeloid leukemia, due to receive a stem cell transplant. Here the sequenced sample was PBMCs, taken before TCRalphabeta/CD19-depleted stem cell transplant. The base sequence is TGTGCCAGCAGTCCCAGCTGGGGGCGGGCGGCCAAAAACATTCAGTACTTC. Its coded protein is CASSPSWGRAAKNIQYF.